These 26 T cell receptor beta chains were all obtained from the same sample, sequenced in a study of Graves' ophthalmopathy and Graves' hyperthyroidism. RNA served as the template for amplifying TCR beta CDR3 regions. HTBI-primed RT-PCR formed the first round, and a multiplex PCR formed the second. TCRdb used MiXCR to reprocess the multiplex PCR reads, holding one entry per CDR3 protein. The data show 600,000 to 650,000 distinct CDR3 sequences, with 22% seen just once and around 6.9% held by the top ten. Material: peripheral blood. The receptors come from a woman under 30 with stable Graves' hyperthyroidism. Some clones in this sample may be carry-over from other donors' samples.

On this clonotype: A much larger clone lies a single base off, so this may be a read error. CDR3 in amino acids: CASSSTGFADEQYF. The CDR3 DNA reads TGTGCCAGCAGCTCGACAGGGTTTGCCGACGAGCAGTACTTC. V and J are TRBV9 and TRBJ2-7; 7 nucleotides agree with TRBD1. The CDR3 spans 14 residues. V lost 4 bases and J lost 5; bases outside the gene matches: 9. Germline-derived CDR1 and CDR2 are SGDLS and YYNGEE.

The table lists this clonotype with a few counts. This chain links TRBV7-3 with TRBJ2-6; tentative D call: TRBD1 (6 bases). Germline CDR1 and CDR2: SGHTA and FQGTGA. Trimming took off 4 bases at V and 2 bases at J, with 6 bases between the two ends. The CDR3 is made up of 14 amino acids. CDR3 DNA: TGTGCCAGCAGCTCAGGGGCTGGGGCCAACGTCCTGACTTTC. Protein sequence: CASSSGAGANVLTF. Drawing the rest from reference TRBV7-3 and TRBJ2-6, the complete variable domain is GAGVSQTPSNKVTEKGKYVELRCDPISGHTALYWYRQSLGQGPEFLIYFQGTGAADDSGLPNDRFFAVRPEGSVSTLKIQRTERGDSAVYLCASSSGAGANVLTFGAGSRLTVL.

Ten or more counts support this clonotype. The V and J genes are TRBV12-3 or TRBV12-4 and TRBJ2-4; D uncertain. The CDR3 covers 11 residues. V was clipped by 4 bases and J by 7 bases, with 5 bases between them. CDR3 region: CASSWKNIQYF. The CDR3 DNA is TGTGCCAGCAGTTGGAAGAACATTCAGTACTTC.

This clonotype has ten or more counts. The chain recombines TRBV27 with TRBJ1-5, with TRBD1 matching 7 bases. The germline CDR1 and CDR2 sequences are MNHEY and SMNVEV (reference sequence). V was pared by 5 bases and J by 9 bases, with 10 bases of the junction left unmatched. This CDR3 is 14 amino acids long. CDR3 nucleotide sequence: TGTGCCAGCAGTCGACAGGGCGTCACCAGGCCCCAGCATTTT. As protein: CASSRQGVTRPQHF.

The rearrangement links TRBV15 to TRBJ2-2; D might be TRBD1 or TRBD2, each matching 5 bases. The V end was cut by 3 bases, the J end by 6 bases, with 14 bases between. CDR1 is LNHNV and CDR2 is YYDKDF in the germline V gene (reference sequence). There are 15 residues in the CDR3. CDR3 residues: CATSRGTSLAGELFF. The CDR3 coding sequence is TGTGCCACCAGCAGGGGGACCAGCCTTGCCGGGGAGCTGTTTTTT. Variable domain in full (rest from reference TRBV15 and TRBJ2-2): DAMVIQNPRYQVTQFGKPVTLSCSQTLNHNVMYWYQQKSSQAPKLLFHYYDKDFNNEADTPDNFQSRRPNTSFCFLDIRSPGLGDTAMYLCATSRGTSLAGELFFGEGSRLTVL.

This clonotype was picked up a small number of times. The chain is built from TRBV6-5 and TRBJ2-7; 9 positions agree with TRBD1. CDR3 size: 15 residues. V lost 6 bases to trimming and J lost 6 bases; unmatched junction nucleotides: 12. CDR1 is MNHEY, CDR2 SVGAGI, per germline. In nucleotides, the CDR3 is TGTGCCAGCAGCTTACCCCGGGACAGGGTATCCGAGCAGTACTTC. Its protein product is CASSLPRDRVSEQYF.

This clonotype was observed many times. The rearrangement links TRBV27 to TRBJ2-7; tentative D call: TRBD2 (5 bases). This CDR3 has 14 residues. Trimming took off 6 bases at V and 7 bases at J, with 19 bases between the two ends. Germline V gives CDR1 MNHEY, CDR2 SMNVEV (reference sequence). The CDR3 region has the DNA TGTGCCAGCAGGCCACCATGGGGAGAAGGGGAGCAGTACTTC. This gives the protein CASRPPWGEGEQYF.

This clonotype was counted ten times or more. The chain uses TRBV12-3 or TRBV12-4 and TRBJ2-2; D not certain. CDR3 size: 11 residues. Trimming pared 9 bases from V and 4 bases from J, leaving 6 bases between. The CDR3 reads CASLLTGELFF. For the CDR3, the DNA is TGTGCCAGTCTACTCACCGGGGAGCTGTTTTTT.

The chain employs TRBV12-3 or TRBV12-4 and TRBJ1-6, with TRBD1 identical over 8 bases. With 1 base clipped from V and 2 bases from J, the junction kept 4 bases outside the gene matches. CDR3 length equals 17 residues. CDR3 in DNA: TGTGCCAGCAGTTTAGGACAGGGGAGGACCTATAATTCACCCCTCCACTTT. Encoded protein: CASSLGQGRTYNSPLHF.

This clonotype was recorded many times. J is TRBJ2-2 and V is TRBV12-3 or TRBV12-4; TRBD1 aligns across 8 bases. There are 13 residues in the CDR3. The J segment lost 6 bases and the V segment lost 4 bases, leaving 1 base of the junction unmatched. The CDR3 reads CASSWTGPGELFF. The CDR3 DNA is TGTGCCAGCAGTTGGACAGGGCCCGGGGAGCTGTTTTTT.

This chain connects TRBV6-5 to TRBJ2-5; D perhaps matches TRBD1 (5 bases). The CDR3 covers 15 residues. Germline loops: CDR1 MNHEY, CDR2 SVGAGI. The V gene lost 2 bases and the J gene lost 5 bases, with 15 bases spanning the gap. This chain's CDR3 is CASSYRGLSGETQYF. The DNA of the CDR3 is TGTGCCAGCAGTTACAGGGGATTGTCGGGCGAGACCCAGTACTTC.

Ten or more counts support this clonotype. CDR3 bases: TGCGCCAGCAGCCAGCCTCGGCAGGCCTACGAGCAGTACTTC. It specifies CASSQPRQAYEQYF. The chain links TRBV4-1 to TRBJ2-7; D uncertain. This CDR3 comprises 14 residues. Looked up from germline, CDR1 is MGHRA and CDR2 is YSYEKL. Trimming removed 3 bases from V and 2 bases from J, with 11 bases in between.

This clonotype has at least ten counts. The chain employs TRBV20-1 and TRBJ1-6; TRBD1 is a possible D gene (5 bases). Germline values: CDR1 DFQATT, CDR2 SNEGSKA (reference sequence). This CDR3 contains 15 residues. V was pared by 5 bases and J by 7 bases, with 18 bases between. Written as DNA, the CDR3 is TGCAGTGCTTCCCTGGGGGGGTCCGGCAATTCACCCCTCCACTTT. Amino acids: CSASLGGSGNSPLHF.

This clonotype came up many times. CDR3 in amino acids: CASSEAMTGQPQHF. In DNA, the CDR3 is TGTGCCAGCAGTGAAGCGATGACAGGGCAGCCCCAGCATTTT. The chain carries TRBV2 and TRBJ1-5; 7 bases are a match to TRBD1. Germline CDR1 and CDR2: SNHLY and FYNNEI. The CDR3 totals 14 residues. The V gene end was trimmed by 0 bases and the J gene end by 7 bases; junction bases not matched to a gene: 3.

V gene TRBV6-1 combines with J gene TRBJ1-2, with D perhaps TRBD1 (5 bases). Germline-derived CDR1 and CDR2 are MNHNS and SASEGT. CDR3 length: 13 amino acids. V lost 5 bases, J lost 4 bases, and 11 bases lay in between. The CDR3 sequence: CASSMDITYGYTF. CDR3 bases: TGTGCCAGCAGTATGGACATAACCTATGGCTACACCTTC.

On this clonotype itself: Compared with germline, one end of the junction differs, possibly owing to a read error. The genes are TRBV12-3 or TRBV12-4 and TRBJ2-4; D is unclear. CDR3 size: 13 residues. For the CDR3, the DNA is TGTGCCAGCCAGGCGCTCCCTAAAGACATTCGGTACTTC. Amino acid sequence: CASQALPKDIRYF.

The J gene is TRBJ2-7, the V gene TRBV2; D is possibly TRBD1 (6 bases). Germline V gene sequence: CDR1 SNHLY, CDR2 FYNNEI. Trimming took 8 bases from V and 1 from J, leaving 18 bases between them. The CDR3 covers 15 residues. The CDR3 coding sequence is TGTGCCAGCGGGGGCGGGCTGCCGATATCCTACGAGCAGTACTTC. The encoded protein is CASGGGLPISYEQYF. Full variable domain (outside the CDR3, taken from reference TRBV2 and TRBJ2-7): EPEVTQTPSHQVTQMGQEVILRCVPISNHLYFYWYRQILGQKVEFLVSFYNNEISEKSEIFDDQFSVERPDGSNFTLKIRSTKLEDSAMYFCASGGGLPISYEQYFGPGTRLTVT.

V usage is TRBV11-1 and J usage is TRBJ2-2, with 7 nucleotides matching TRBD2. The CDR3 length is 17 residues. Losses at the gene ends were 6 bases for V and 13 bases for J; bases not matched to a gene: 23. Per germline, CDR1 SGHAT and CDR2 FQDESV (reference sequence). The CDR3 coding sequence is TGTGCCAGCAGACCCGGGAACAGGACTAGAGCGATCCTGGGGCTGTTTTTT. Translating it yields CASRPGNRTRAILGLFF.

This clonotype was picked up many times. CDR3 bases: TGTGCCAGCAGTGAAGTTGCGGGGGGTCTCTACGAGCAGTACTTC. This sequence encodes CASSEVAGGLYEQYF. The chain joins TRBV2 to TRBJ2-7, with 8 bases that match TRBD2. The CDR3 covers 15 residues. The junction had 5 bases not matched to a gene; V was cut back by 1 base and J by 3 bases. CDR1 is SNHLY and CDR2 is FYNNEI in the germline V gene.

At least ten counts were recorded for this clonotype. The chain combines TRBV9 with TRBJ2-7, with D perhaps matching TRBD1 (6 bases). Trimming stripped 0 bases from V and 6 bases from J, with 7 bases between. Germline values: CDR1 SGDLS, CDR2 YYNGEE. The CDR3 consists of 12 residues. The CDR3 is CASSVGGGEQYF. In nucleotides, the CDR3 is TGTGCCAGCAGCGTAGGAGGGGGCGAGCAGTACTTC.

In this sample, this clonotype turned up many times. The chain carries TRBV7-3 and TRBJ2-5; unclear D gene. This CDR3 region has 18 residues. Trimming took off 1 base at V and 5 bases at J, with 23 bases between the two ends. Germline CDR1 is SGHTA and CDR2 is FQGTGA. CDR3 region: CASSLKSATQVLGETQYF. The CDR3 DNA is TGTGCCAGCAGCTTAAAAAGTGCAACCCAGGTCCTAGGGGAGACCCAGTACTTC.

In this sample, this clonotype turned up many times. The rearrangement links TRBV30 to TRBJ1-6; D unclear. The germline V gene has CDR1 GTSNPN and CDR2 SVGIG (reference sequence). The CDR3 runs to 13 residues. Trimming stripped 3 bases from V and 5 bases from J, with 8 bases between. The DNA of the CDR3 is TGTGCCTGGAGCGGCGACCATAATTCACCCCTCCACTTT. It codes for CAWSGDHNSPLHF. The variable domain in full, with the rest retrieved from reference TRBV30 and TRBJ1-6, is SQTIHQWPATLVQPVGSPLSLECTVEGTSNPNLYWYRQAAGRGLQLLFYSVGIGQISSEVPQNLSASRPQDRQFILSSKKLLLSDSGFYLCAWSGDHNSPLHFGNGTRLTVT.

This clonotype showed up many times. The DNA of the CDR3 is TGTGCCAGCAGCTTTATTACCAGCTACGAGCAGTACTTC. It yields the protein CASSFITSYEQYF. V usage is TRBV11-2 and J usage is TRBJ2-7; D gene unclear. Per the germline V gene, CDR1 is SGHAT and CDR2 is FQNNGV. The V end was cut by 3 bases, the J end by 3 bases, with 9 bases between. This CDR3 region has 13 residues.

This clonotype came up many times. The V call is TRBV27, the J call TRBJ1-2, with D maybe TRBD1 (6 bases). The germline V gene has CDR1 MNHEY and CDR2 SMNVEV (reference sequence). V lost 5 bases and J lost 0, with 16 bases in between. This CDR3 is 16 amino acids long. Written as DNA, the CDR3 is TGTGCCAGCAGTCCCGACAGGACGACATCTAACTATGGCTACACCTTC. Translated: CASSPDRTTSNYGYTF.

This clonotype was recorded many times. The rearrangement uses TRBV29-1 and TRBJ1-5; no clear D. The CDR3 loop spans 12 amino acids. Trimming removed 4 bases from V and 7 bases from J, with 11 bases in between. Germline V gives CDR1 SQVTM, CDR2 ANQGSEA. This CDR3 is CSVGRADQPQHF. The CDR3 nucleotides are TGCAGCGTTGGAAGGGCAGACCAGCCCCAGCATTTT.

In this sample, this clonotype turned up many times. DNA of the CDR3: TGTGCCACCGCGACGGAGGGAGCGCCAGATACGCAGTATTTT. Residues: CATATEGAPDTQYF. The chain couples TRBV15 to TRBJ2-3; TRBD2 is a possible D gene (6 bases). Trimming removed 8 bases at V and 4 bases at J, with 16 bases between. Germline assignment: CDR1 LNHNV and CDR2 YYDKDF (reference sequence). CDR3 length: 14 residues. Using reference TRBV15 and TRBJ2-3 for the parts outside the CDR3, the full variable domain is DAMVIQNPRYQVTQFGKPVTLSCSQTLNHNVMYWYQQKSSQAPKLLFHYYDKDFNNEADTPDNFQSRRPNTSFCFLDIRSPGLGDTAMYLCATATEGAPDTQYFGPGTRLTVL.